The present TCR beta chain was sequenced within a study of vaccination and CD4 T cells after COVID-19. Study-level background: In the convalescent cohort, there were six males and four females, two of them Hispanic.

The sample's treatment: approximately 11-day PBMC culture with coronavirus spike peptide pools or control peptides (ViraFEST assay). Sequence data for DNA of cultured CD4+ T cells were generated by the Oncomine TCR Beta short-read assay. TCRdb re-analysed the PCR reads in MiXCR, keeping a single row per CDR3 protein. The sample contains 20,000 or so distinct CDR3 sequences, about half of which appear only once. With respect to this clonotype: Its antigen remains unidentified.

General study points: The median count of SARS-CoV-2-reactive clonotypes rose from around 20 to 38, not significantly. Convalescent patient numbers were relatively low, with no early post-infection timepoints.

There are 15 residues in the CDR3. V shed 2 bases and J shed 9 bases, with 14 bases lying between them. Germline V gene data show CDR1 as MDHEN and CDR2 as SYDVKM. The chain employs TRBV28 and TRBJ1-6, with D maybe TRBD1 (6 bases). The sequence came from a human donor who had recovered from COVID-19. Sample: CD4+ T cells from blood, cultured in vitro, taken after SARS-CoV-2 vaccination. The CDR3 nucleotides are TGTGCCAGCAGTTTAGGAGAGGGGGGACGTTCACCCCTCCACTTT. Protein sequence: CASSLGEGGRSPLHF.